The clone carrying this T cell receptor (beta chain) was seen ten or more times. The antigen remains undetermined. This sample was included in a study of T cells after posttransplantation cyclophosphamide. The J segment lost 4 bases and the V segment lost 3 bases, leaving 6 bases of the junction unmatched. Germline V gene data show CDR1 as KGHSH and CDR2 as LQKENI. The length of the CDR3 is 16 residues. Repertoires were generated with immunoSEQ multiplex PCR, while TCRdb's copy carries only in-frame clones and drops some. Observed in the sample are about 6,700 clones, none of them singletons. Treatment was busulfan-fludarabine conditioning, a marrow graft, and cyclophosphamide on days +3 and +4. Study outcomes and limitations: Later blood repertoires were often dominated by clones from the donor CD8+ memory compartment.

This sequence joins TRBV18 and TRBJ2-2, with TRBD1 identical over 9 bases. The TCR comes from a male patient between 25 and 39 years old who received an allogeneic stem cell transplant from an unrelated donor, was CMV-positive, and had acute and chronic GVHD. Some T cells may arise from the graft donor. Sequencing was performed on PBMCs, taken after an allogeneic stem cell transplant with post-transplant cyclophosphamide. This CDR3 reads CASSPIQTGGTGELFF. The CDR3 DNA reads TGTGCCAGCTCACCCATACAGACAGGGGGCACCGGGGAGCTGTTTTTT.